This TCR beta chain is from a study of T cells in Graves' hyperthyroidism and ophthalmopathy. Study findings and constraints: A model using 13 V-J features told ophthalmopathy apart from stable hyperthyroidism. Most clonotypes expanded in thyroid above 0.001 were likewise present in blood.

The CDR3 loop spans 15 amino acids. From germline, CDR1 is MDHEN and CDR2 SYDVKM. Trimming at V came to 4 bases and at J to 6 bases, leaving 5 bases not matched to a gene. This clonotype appeared many times. What it binds is unknown. RNA transcripts yielded amplified TCR beta CDR3 regions. An initial round of RT-PCR targeting the TCR CDR3 relied on the HTBI primer set. TCRdb reanalysed the multiplex PCR reads using MiXCR and keeps one entry per CDR3 protein. The table includes some 360,000 distinct CDR3 sequences, about 15% detected once. Sequencing was performed on blood. The chain uses TRBV28 and TRBJ1-5, with TRBD1 matching over 11 bases. The receptor was isolated from a woman aged 60 to 75 with Graves' hyperthyroidism. The CDR3 reads CASSSGTGGGQPQHF. CDR3 nucleotides: TGTGCCAGCAGTTCTGGGACAGGGGGAGGTCAGCCCCAGCATTTT.